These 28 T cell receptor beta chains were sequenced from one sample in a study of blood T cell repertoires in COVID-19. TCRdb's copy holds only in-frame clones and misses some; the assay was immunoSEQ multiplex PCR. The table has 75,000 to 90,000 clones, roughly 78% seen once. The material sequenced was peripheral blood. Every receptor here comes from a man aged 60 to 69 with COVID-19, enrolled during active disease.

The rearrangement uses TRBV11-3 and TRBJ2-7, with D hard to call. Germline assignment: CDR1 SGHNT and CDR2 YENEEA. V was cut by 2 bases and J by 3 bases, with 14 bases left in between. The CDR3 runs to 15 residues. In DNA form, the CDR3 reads TGTGCCAGCAGCTTATATCCGGAGCCCAACTACGAGCAGTACTTC. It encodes CASSLYPEPNYEQYF.

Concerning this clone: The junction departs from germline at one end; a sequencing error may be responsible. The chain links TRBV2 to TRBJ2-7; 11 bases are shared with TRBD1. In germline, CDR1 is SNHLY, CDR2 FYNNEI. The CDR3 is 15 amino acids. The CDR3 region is CASREGTGGTYEQYF. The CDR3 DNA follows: TGTGCCAGCAGAGAAGGGACAGGGGGGACCTACGAGCAGTACTTC.

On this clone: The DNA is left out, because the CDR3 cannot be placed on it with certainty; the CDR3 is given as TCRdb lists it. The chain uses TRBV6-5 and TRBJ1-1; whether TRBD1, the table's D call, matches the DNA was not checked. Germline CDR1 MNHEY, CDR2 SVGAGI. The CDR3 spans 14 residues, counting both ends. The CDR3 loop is CASSTSTGHTEAFF.

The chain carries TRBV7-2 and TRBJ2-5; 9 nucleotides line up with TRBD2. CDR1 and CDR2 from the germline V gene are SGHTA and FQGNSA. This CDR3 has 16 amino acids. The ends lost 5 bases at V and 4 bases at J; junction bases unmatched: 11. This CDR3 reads CASSPVLSGRRETQYF. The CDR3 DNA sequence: TGTGCCAGCAGCCCAGTTCTCAGCGGGAGGAGAGAGACCCAGTACTTC.

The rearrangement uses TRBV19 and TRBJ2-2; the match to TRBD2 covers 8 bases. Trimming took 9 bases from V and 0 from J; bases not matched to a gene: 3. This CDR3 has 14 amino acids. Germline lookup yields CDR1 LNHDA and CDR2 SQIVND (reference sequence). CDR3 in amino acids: CASSGGPNTGELFF. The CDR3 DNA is TGTGCCAGCTCGGGAGGGCCGAACACCGGGGAGCTGTTTTTT.

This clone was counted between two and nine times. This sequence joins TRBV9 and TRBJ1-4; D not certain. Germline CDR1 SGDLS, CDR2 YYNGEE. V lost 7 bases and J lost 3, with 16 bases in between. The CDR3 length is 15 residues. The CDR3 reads CASGGGDPSNEKLFF. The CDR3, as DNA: TGTGCCAGCGGCGGAGGAGATCCTTCTAATGAAAAACTGTTTTTT.

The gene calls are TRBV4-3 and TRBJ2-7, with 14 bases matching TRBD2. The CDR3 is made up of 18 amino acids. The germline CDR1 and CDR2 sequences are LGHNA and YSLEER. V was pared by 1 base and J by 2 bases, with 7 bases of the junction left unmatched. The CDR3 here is CASSQGPPGLAGAYEQYF. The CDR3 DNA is TGCGCCAGCAGCCAAGGGCCGCCGGGACTAGCGGGAGCCTACGAGCAGTACTTC.

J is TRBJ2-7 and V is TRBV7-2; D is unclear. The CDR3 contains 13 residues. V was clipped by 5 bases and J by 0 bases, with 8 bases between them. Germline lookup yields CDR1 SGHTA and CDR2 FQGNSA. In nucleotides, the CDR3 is TGTGCCAGCAGCCCGCACACCTCCTACGAGCAGTACTTC. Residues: CASSPHTSYEQYF.

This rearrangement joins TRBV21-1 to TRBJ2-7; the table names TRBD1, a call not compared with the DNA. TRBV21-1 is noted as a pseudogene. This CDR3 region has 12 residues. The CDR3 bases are TGTGCCATGGCGGGACAGGGGGACGAGCAGTACTTC. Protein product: CAMAGQGDEQYF.

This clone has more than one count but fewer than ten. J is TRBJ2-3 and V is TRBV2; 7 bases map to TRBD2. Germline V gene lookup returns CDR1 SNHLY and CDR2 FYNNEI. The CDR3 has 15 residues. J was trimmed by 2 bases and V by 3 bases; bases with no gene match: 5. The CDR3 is CASSDSGVPTDTQYF. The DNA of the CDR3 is TGTGCCAGCAGTGACAGCGGGGTGCCCACAGATACGCAGTATTTT. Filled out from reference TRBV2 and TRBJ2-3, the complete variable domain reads EPEVTQTPSHQVTQMGQEVILRCVPISNHLYFYWYRQILGQKVEFLVSFYNNEISEKSEIFDDQFSVERPDGSNFTLKIRSTKLEDSAMYFCASSDSGVPTDTQYFGPGTRLTVL.

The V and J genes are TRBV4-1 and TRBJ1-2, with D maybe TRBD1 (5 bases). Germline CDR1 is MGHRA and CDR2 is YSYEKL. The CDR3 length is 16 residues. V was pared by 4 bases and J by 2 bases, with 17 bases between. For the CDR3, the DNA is TGCGCCAGCAGCCCACAACACGGGGGGACCAACTATGGCTACACCTTC. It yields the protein CASSPQHGGTNYGYTF.

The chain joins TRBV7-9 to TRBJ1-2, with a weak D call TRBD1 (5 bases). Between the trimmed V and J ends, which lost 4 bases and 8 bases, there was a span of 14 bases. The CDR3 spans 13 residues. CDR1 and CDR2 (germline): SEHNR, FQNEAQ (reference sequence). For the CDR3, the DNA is TGTGCCAGCAGCTCGCCAGGGTCTCGCGGCTACACCTTC. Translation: CASSSPGSRGYTF. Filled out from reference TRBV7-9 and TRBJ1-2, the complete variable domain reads DTGVSQNPRHKITKRGQNVTFRCDPISEHNRLYWYRQTLGQGPEFLTYFQNEAQLEKSRLLSDRFSAERPKGSFSTLEIQRTEQGDSAMYLCASSSPGSRGYTFGSGTRLTVV.

In nucleotides, the CDR3 is TGCGCCAGCAGCTCTACAGGGTTCAATTCACCCCTCCACTTT. Protein: CASSSTGFNSPLHF. The chain combines TRBV5-1 with TRBJ1-6, with D perhaps TRBD1 (6 bases). There are 14 residues in the CDR3. Germline V CDR1 and CDR2: SGHRS, YFSETQ. V was shortened by 3 bases and J by 7 bases, with 11 bases between the two germline ends.

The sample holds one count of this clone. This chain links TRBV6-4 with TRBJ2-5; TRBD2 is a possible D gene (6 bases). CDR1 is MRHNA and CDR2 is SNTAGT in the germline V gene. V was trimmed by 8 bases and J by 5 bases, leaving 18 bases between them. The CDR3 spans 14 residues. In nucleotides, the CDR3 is TGTGCCAGCTCCTCCCGCTCGGCGGGGGAGACCCAGTACTTC. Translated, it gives CASSSRSAGETQYF.

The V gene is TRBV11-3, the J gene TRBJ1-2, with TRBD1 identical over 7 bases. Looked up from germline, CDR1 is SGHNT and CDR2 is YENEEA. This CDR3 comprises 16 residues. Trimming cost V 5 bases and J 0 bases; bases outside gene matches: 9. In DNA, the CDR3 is TGTGCCAGCAGCCGATCCGGGACAGCGACTAACTATGGCTACACCTTC. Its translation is CASSRSGTATNYGYTF.

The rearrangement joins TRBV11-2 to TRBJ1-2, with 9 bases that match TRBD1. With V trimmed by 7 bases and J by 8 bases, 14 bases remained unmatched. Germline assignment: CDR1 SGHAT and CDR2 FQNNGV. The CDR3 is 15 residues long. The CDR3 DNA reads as TGTGCCAGCACCCCACAACCACAGGGGGCAGAGGGCTACACCTTC. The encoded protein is CASTPQPQGAEGYTF. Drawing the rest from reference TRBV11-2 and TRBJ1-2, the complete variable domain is EAGVAQSPRYKIIEKRQSVAFWCNPISGHATLYWYQQILGQGPKLLIQFQNNGVVDDSQLPKDRFSAERLKGVDSTLKIQPAKLEDSAVYLCASTPQPQGAEGYTFGSGTRLTVV.

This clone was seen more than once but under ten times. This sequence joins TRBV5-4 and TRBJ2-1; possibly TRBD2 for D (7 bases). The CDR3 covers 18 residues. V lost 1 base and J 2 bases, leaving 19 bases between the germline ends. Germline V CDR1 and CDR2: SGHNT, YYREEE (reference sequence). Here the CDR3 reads CASSLRRGAPAAYNEQFF. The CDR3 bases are TGTGCCAGCAGCTTGCGCCGGGGGGCGCCAGCGGCCTACAATGAGCAGTTCTTC.

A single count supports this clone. As DNA, the CDR3 is TGTGCCACCAGCAGAGAGAGGATAGACACCATATATTTT. Its translation is CATSRERIDTIYF. The J gene is TRBJ1-3, the V gene TRBV15; D unresolved. This CDR3 has 13 residues. Germline V gene lookup returns CDR1 LNHNV and CDR2 YYDKDF (reference sequence). V shed 0 bases and J shed 8 bases, with 8 bases lying between them.

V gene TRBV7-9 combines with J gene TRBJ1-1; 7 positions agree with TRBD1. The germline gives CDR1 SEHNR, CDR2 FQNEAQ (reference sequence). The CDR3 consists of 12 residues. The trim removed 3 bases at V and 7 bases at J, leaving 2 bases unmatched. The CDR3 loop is CASSLGQLEAFF. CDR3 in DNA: TGTGCCAGCAGCTTGGGACAGCTTGAAGCTTTCTTT.

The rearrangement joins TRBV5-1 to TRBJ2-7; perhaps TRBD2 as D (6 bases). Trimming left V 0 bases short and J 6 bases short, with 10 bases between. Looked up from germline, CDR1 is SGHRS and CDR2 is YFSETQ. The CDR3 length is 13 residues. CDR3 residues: CASSLVSEGEQYF. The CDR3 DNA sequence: TGCGCCAGCAGCTTGGTTTCGGAGGGCGAGCAGTACTTC.

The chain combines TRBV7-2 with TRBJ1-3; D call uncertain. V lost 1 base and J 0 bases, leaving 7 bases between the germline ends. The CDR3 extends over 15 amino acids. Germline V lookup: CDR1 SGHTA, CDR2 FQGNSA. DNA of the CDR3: TGTGCCAGCAGCTTAGATCAGAACTCTGGAAACACCATATATTTT. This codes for CASSLDQNSGNTIYF.

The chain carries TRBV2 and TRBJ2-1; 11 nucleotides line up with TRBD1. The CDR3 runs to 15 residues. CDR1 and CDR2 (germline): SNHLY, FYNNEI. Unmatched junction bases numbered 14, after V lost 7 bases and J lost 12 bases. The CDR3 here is CASTRDRGDSLGQFF. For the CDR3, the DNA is TGTGCCAGCACCCGGGACAGGGGGGACAGCTTGGGGCAGTTCTTC.

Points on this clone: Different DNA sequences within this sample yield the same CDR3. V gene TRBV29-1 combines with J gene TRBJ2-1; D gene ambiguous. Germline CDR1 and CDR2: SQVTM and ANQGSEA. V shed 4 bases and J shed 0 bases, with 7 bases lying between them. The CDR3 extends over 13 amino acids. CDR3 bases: TGCAGCGTTGGGTCTAGCTCCTACAATGAGCAGTTCTTC. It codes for CSVGSSSYNEQFF.

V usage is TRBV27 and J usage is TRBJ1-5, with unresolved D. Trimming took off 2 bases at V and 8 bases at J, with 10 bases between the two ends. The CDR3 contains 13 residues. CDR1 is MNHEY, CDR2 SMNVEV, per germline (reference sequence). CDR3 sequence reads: CASSLAFLEPQHF. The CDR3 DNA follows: TGTGCCAGCAGTTTAGCATTTTTAGAGCCCCAGCATTTT.

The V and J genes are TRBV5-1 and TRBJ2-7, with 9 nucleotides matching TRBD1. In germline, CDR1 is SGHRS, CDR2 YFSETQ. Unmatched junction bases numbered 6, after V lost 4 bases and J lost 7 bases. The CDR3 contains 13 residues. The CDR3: CASSPGTGQEQYF. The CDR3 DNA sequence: TGCGCCAGCAGCCCGGGGACAGGGCAAGAGCAGTACTTC.

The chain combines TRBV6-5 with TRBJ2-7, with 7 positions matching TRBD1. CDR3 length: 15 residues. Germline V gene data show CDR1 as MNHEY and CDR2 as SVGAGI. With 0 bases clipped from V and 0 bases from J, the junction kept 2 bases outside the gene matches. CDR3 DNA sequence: TGTGCCAGCAGTTACTCGACAGGGCCCTCCTACGAGCAGTACTTC. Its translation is CASSYSTGPSYEQYF.

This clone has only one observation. The CDR3 protein is CASSVGLAGGIQYF. DNA for the CDR3: TGTGCCAGCAGCGTAGGACTAGCAGGAGGCATTCAGTACTTC. This chain links TRBV9 with TRBJ2-4; 7 positions match TRBD2. V shed 0 bases, J shed 9 bases, and the junction held 6 bases outside the gene matches. The length of the CDR3 is 14 residues. Germline V gene lookup returns CDR1 SGDLS and CDR2 YYNGEE.

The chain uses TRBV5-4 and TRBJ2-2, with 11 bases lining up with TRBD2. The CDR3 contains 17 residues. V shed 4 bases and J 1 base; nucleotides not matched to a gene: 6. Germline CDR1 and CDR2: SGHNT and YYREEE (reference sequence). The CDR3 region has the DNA TGTGCCAGCAGCGCCGCTGGACTAGCGGGGAACACCGGGGAGCTGTTTTTT. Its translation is CASSAAGLAGNTGELFF.